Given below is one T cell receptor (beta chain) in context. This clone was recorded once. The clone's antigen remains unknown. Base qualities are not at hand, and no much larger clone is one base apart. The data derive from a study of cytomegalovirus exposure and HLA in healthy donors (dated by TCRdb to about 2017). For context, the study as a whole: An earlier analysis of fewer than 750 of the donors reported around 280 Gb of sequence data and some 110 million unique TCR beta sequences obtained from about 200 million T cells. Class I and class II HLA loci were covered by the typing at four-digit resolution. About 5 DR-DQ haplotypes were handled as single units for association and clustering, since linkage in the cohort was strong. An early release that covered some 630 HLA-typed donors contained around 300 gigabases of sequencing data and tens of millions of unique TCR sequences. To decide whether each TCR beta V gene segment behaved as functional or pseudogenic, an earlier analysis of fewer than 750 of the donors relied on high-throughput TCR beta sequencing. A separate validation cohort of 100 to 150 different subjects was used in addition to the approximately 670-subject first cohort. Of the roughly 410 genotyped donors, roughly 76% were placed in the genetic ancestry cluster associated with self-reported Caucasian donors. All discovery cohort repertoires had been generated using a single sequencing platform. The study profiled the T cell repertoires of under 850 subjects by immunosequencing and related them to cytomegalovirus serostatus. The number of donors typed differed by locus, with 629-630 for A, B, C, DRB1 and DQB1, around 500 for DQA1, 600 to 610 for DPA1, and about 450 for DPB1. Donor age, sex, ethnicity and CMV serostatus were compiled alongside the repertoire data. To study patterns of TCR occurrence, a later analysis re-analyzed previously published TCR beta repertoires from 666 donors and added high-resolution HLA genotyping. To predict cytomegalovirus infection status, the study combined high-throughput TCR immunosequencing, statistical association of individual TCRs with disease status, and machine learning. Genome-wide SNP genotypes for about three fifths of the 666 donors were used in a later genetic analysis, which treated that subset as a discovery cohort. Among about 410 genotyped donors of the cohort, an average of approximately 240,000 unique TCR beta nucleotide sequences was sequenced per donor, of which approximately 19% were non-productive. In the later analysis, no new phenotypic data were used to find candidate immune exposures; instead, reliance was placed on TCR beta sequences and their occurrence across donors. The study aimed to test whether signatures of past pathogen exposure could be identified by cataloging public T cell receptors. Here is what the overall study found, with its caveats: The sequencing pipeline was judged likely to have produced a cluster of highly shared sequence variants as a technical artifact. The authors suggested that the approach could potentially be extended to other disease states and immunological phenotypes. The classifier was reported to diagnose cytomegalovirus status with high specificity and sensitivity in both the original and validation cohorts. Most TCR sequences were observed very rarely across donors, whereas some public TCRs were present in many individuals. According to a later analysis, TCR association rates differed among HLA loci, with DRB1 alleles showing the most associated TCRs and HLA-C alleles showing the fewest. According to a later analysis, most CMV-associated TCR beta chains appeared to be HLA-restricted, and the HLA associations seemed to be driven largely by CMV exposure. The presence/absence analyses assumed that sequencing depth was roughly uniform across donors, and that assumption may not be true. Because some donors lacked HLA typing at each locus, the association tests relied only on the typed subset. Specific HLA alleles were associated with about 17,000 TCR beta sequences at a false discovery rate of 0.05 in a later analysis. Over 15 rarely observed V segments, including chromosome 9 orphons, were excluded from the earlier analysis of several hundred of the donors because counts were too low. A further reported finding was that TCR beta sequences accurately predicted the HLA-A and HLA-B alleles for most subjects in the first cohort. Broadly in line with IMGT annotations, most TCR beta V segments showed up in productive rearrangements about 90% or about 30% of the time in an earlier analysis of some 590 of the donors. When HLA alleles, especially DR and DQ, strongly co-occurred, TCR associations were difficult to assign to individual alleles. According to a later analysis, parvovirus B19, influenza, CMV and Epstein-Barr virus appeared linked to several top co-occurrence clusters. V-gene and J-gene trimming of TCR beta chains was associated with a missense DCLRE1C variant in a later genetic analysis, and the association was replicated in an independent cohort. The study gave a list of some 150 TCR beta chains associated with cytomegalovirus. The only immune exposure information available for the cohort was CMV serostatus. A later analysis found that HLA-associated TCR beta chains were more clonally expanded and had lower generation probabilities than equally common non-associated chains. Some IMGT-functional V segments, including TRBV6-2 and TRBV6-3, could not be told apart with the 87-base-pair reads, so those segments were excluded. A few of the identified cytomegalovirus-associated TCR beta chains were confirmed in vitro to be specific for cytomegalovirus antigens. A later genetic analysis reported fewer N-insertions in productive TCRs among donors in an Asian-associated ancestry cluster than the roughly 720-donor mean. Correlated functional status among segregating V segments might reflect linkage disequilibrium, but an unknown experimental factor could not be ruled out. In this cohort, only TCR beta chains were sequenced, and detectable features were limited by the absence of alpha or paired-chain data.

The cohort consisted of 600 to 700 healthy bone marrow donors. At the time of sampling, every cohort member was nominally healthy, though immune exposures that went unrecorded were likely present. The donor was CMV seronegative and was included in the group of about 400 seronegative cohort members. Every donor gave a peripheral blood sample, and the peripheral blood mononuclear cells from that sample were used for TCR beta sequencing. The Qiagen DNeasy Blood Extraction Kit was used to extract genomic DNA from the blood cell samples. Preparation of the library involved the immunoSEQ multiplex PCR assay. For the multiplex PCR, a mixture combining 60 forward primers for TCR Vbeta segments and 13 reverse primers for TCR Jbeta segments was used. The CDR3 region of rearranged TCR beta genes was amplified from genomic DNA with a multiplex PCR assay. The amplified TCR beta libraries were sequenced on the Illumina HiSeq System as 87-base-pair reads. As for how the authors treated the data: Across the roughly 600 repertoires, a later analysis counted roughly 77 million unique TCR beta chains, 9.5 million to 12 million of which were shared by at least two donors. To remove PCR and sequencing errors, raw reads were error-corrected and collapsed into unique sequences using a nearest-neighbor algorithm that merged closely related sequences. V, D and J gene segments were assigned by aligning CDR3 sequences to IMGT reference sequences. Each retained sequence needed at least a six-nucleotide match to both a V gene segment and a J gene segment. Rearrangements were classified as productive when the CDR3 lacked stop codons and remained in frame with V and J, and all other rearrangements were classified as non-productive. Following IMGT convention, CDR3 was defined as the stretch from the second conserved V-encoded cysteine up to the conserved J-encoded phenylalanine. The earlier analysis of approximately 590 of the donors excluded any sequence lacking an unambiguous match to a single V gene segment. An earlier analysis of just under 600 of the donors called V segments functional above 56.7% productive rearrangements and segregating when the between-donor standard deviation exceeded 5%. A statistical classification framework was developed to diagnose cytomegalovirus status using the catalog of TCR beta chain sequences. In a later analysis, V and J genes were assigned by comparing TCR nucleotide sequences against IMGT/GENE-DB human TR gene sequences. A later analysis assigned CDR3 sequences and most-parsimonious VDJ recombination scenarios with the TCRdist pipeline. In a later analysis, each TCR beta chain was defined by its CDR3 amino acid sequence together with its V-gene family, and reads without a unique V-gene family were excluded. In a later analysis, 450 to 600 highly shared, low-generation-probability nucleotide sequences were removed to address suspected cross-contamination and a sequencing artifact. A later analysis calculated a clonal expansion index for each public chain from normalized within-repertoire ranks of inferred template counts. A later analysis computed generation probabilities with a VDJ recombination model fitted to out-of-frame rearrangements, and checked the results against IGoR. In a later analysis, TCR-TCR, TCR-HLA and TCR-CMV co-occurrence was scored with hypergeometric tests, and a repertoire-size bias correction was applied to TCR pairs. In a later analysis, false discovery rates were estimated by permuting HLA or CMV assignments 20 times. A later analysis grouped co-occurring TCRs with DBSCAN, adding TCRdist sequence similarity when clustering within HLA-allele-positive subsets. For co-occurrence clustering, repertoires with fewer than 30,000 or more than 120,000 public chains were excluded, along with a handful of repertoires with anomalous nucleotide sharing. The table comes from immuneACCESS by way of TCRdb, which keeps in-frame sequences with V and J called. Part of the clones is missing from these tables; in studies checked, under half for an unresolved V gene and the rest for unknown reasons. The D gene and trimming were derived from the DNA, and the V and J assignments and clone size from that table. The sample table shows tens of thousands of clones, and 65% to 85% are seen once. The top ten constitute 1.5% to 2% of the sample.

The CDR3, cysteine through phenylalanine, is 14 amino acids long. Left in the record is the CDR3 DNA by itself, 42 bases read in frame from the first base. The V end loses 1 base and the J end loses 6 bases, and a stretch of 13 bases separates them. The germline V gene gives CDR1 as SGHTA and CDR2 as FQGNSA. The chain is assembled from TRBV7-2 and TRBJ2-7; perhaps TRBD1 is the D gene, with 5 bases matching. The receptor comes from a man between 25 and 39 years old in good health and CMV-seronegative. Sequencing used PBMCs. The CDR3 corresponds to CASSLGTLTAEQYF. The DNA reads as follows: TGTGCCAGCAGCTTAGGGACCTTGACAGCCGAGCAGTACTTC.